These T cell receptor beta chains were read from a single sample in a study of Ad26.COV2.S vaccination and SARS-CoV-2 variants. The method was immunoSEQ multiplex PCR; TCRdb's version includes in-frame clones alone and lacks a portion of them. The table records 380,000 or so clones, roughly 85% of them present only once. The sample was peripheral blood, taken in a trial of Ad26.COV2.S vaccine versus placebo. These receptors came from a person between 18 and 65 years old who received the Ad26.COV2.S COVID-19 vaccine or a placebo. Both conserved end residues are part of each CDR3. The order of the fields is J gene, clone size, V gene, D gene, CDR3 protein, CDR3 DNA. The D gene is left open where the match is weak. Size values are once, few and many counts, or a class for expanded clones, and some rows have none.

j_call: TRBJ2-1
clone_size: -
v_call: TRBV5-6
d_call: TRBD2
cdr3_aa: CASSLTLALNEQFF
cdr3_nt: TGTGCCAGCAGCTTGACACTAGCGTTGAATGAGCAGTTCTTC

j_call: TRBJ2-7
clone_size: -
v_call: TRBV15
d_call: -
cdr3_aa: CATSRDMYEQYF
cdr3_nt: TGTGCCACCAGCAGAGATATGTACGAGCAGTACTTC

j_call: TRBJ2-3
clone_size: -
v_call: TRBV5-1
d_call: TRBD1
cdr3_aa: CASSLGQGTSTDTQYF
cdr3_nt: TGCGCCAGCAGCTTGGGACAGGGGACTAGCACAGATACGCAGTATTTT

j_call: TRBJ2-6
clone_size: -
v_call: TRBV7-2
d_call: -
cdr3_aa: CASSSRSGANVLTF
cdr3_nt: TGTGCCAGCAGCTCCCGCTCTGGGGCCAACGTCCTGACTTTC

j_call: TRBJ1-2
clone_size: -
v_call: TRBV11-2
d_call: -
cdr3_aa: CASSPIDGYGYTF
cdr3_nt: TGTGCCAGCAGCCCGATCGACGGATATGGCTACACCTTC

j_call: TRBJ2-6
clone_size: -
v_call: TRBV4-3
d_call: -
cdr3_aa: CASSQEQAAPGANVLTF
cdr3_nt: TGCGCCAGCAGCCAAGAGCAGGCAGCACCTGGGGCCAACGTCCTGACTTTC

j_call: TRBJ2-2
clone_size: -
v_call: TRBV9
d_call: -
cdr3_aa: CASSVDVANTGELFF
cdr3_nt: TGTGCCAGCAGCGTAGACGTCGCGAACACCGGGGAGCTGTTTTTT

j_call: TRBJ2-2
clone_size: -
v_call: TRBV6-1
d_call: -
cdr3_aa: CASSGTRAANTGELFF
cdr3_nt: TGTGCCAGCAGTGGAACTAGGGCCGCGAACACCGGGGAGCTGTTTTTT

j_call: TRBJ1-1
clone_size: -
v_call: TRBV5-4
d_call: TRBD1
cdr3_aa: CASSSKTGGTEAFF
cdr3_nt: TGTGCCAGCAGCTCAAAGACAGGGGGCACTGAAGCTTTCTTT

j_call: TRBJ2-3
clone_size: -
v_call: TRBV4-1
d_call: -
cdr3_aa: CASSQENRRTDTQYF
cdr3_nt: TGCGCCAGCAGCCAAGAGAACAGGCGCACAGATACGCAGTATTTT

j_call: TRBJ2-1
clone_size: -
v_call: TRBV15
d_call: -
cdr3_aa: CATSRGSPSYNEQFF
cdr3_nt: TGTGCCACCAGCAGAGGTAGCCCCTCCTACAATGAGCAGTTCTTC

j_call: TRBJ2-3
clone_size: -
v_call: TRBV27
d_call: -
cdr3_aa: CASSLDQGTDTQYF
cdr3_nt: TGTGCCAGCAGTTTGGACCAGGGGACAGATACGCAGTATTTT

j_call: TRBJ2-7
clone_size: -
v_call: TRBV30
d_call: -
cdr3_aa: CAWSPPPTHEQYF
cdr3_nt: TGTGCCTGGAGTCCCCCTCCTACCCACGAGCAGTACTTC

j_call: TRBJ2-1
clone_size: -
v_call: TRBV4-1
d_call: -
cdr3_aa: CASRGASTYNEQFF
cdr3_nt: TGCGCCAGCAGAGGGGCGTCCACCTACAATGAGCAGTTCTTC

j_call: TRBJ2-2
clone_size: -
v_call: TRBV7-3
d_call: TRBD2
cdr3_aa: CASSLIPGGDTGELFF
cdr3_nt: TGTGCCAGCAGCTTAATTCCGGGAGGCGACACCGGGGAGCTGTTTTTT

j_call: TRBJ2-6
clone_size: once
v_call: TRBV27
d_call: -
cdr3_aa: CASSFLGFSGANVLTF
cdr3_nt: TGTGCCAGCAGTTTTCTTGGGTTCTCTGGGGCCAACGTCCTGACTTTC

j_call: TRBJ2-7
clone_size: -
v_call: TRBV7-6
d_call: TRBD1
cdr3_aa: CASSSPWDRSYEQYF
cdr3_nt: TGTGCCAGCAGCTCCCCATGGGACAGGTCCTACGAGCAGTACTTC

j_call: TRBJ1-2
clone_size: -
v_call: TRBV5-5
d_call: -
cdr3_aa: CASSLDYYGYTF
cdr3_nt: TGTGCCAGCAGCTTGGACTACTATGGCTACACCTTC